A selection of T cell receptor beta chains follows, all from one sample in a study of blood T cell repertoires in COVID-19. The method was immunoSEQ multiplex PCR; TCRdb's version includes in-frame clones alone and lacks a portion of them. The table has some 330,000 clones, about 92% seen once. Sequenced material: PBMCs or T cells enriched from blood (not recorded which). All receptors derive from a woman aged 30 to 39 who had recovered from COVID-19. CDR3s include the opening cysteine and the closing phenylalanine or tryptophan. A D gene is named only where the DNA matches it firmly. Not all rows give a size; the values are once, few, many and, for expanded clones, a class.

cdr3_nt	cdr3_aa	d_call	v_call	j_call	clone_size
TGTGCCAGTAGCTCTTACCGGGGGAGACTAGCGGGAGCCTACGAGCAGTACTTC	CASSSYRGRLAGAYEQYF	TRBD2	TRBV7-2	TRBJ2-7	NA
TGCGCCAGCAGCTTGGACAGGGGGCCCTACGAGCAGTACTTC	CASSLDRGPYEQYF	TRBD1	TRBV5-1	TRBJ2-7	NA
TGTGCCAGCAGTTTATTACAGGGAGACACCATATATTTT	CASSLLQGDTIYF	NA	TRBV28	TRBJ1-3	NA
TGCAGTGCTAGTCGGGGGTATCTGGATACGCAGTATTTT	CSASRGYLDTQYF	NA	TRBV20-1	TRBJ2-3	NA
TGCGCCAGCAGCTTACAGGGGGACCAAGAGACCCAGTACTTC	CASSLQGDQETQYF	TRBD1	TRBV5-1	TRBJ2-5	NA
TGCAGCGTTGAGTTACAGGGTTACGAGCAGTACTTC	CSVELQGYEQYF	NA	TRBV29-1	TRBJ2-7	NA
TGTGCCAGCAGTCTTGGGGTACAGGGGGACAATCAGCCCCAGCATTTT	CASSLGVQGDNQPQHF	TRBD1	TRBV7-2	TRBJ1-5	few
TGTGCCATCAGTGATGACAGGGGAAATCCCTCCTATGGCTACACCTTC	CAISDDRGNPSYGYTF	TRBD1	TRBV10-3	TRBJ1-2	NA
TGCAGCGTTGGACTAGCGGGGGAGGTTCAAGATACGCAGTATTTT	CSVGLAGEVQDTQYF	TRBD2	TRBV29-1	TRBJ2-3	NA
TGTGCCAGCAGACAGGGGGCCCAAGGCTACACCTTC	CASRQGAQGYTF	TRBD1	TRBV28	TRBJ1-2	NA
TGTGCCAGCAGCTTGGGGAGGTATGGCTACACCTTC	CASSLGRYGYTF	NA	TRBV5-4	TRBJ1-2	NA
TGTGCCAGCTCACCACCGGACAGGGTTCCCTACGAGCAGTACTTC	CASSPPDRVPYEQYF	TRBD1	TRBV18	TRBJ2-7	NA
TGTGCCAGCAGCCAAGAGGCCTCGCGCCGGGACAGGGGAAGTCAGCCCCAGCATTTT	CASSQEASRRDRGSQPQHF	TRBD1	TRBV3-1/TRBV3-2	TRBJ1-5	NA
TGTGCTAGTGGTTCTTCAGGGGTTACGCAGTATTTT	CASGSSGVTQYF	NA	TRBV12-5	TRBJ2-3	NA
TGCGCCAGCAGCTCACGGACAGGGGGCGGAAAACTGTTTTTT	CASSSRTGGGKLFF	TRBD1	TRBV5-1	TRBJ1-4	NA
TGTGCCAGCAGCAATCGGGTGGTGGCACATAATGCAACTAATGAAAAACTGTTTTTT	CASSNRVVAHNATNEKLFF	NA	TRBV21-1	TRBJ1-4	NA
TGTGCCAGCAGCGCCCTGGGAAACACCATATATTTT	CASSALGNTIYF	NA	TRBV9	TRBJ1-3	NA
TGTGCCAGCAGCGTAGATTTGGGGCTTCCGAGGACTGGGGCCAACGTCCTGACTTTC	CASSVDLGLPRTGANVLTF	NA	TRBV9	TRBJ2-6	NA
TGTGCCAGCAGTTCCGGGACTACCTCCTACAATGAGCAGTTCTTC	CASSSGTTSYNEQFF	TRBD2	TRBV27	TRBJ2-1	NA
TGTGCCAGCAGTCTTTCCTACGAGCAGTACTTC	CASSLSYEQYF	NA	TRBV25-1	TRBJ2-7	NA
TGTGCCAGCAGTCCCAGTGATGTCAGGGGGAGATACTTC	CASSPSDVRGRYF	TRBD1	TRBV28	TRBJ2-4	NA
TGTGCCAGCAGCGTAGGGGGGCGAGGGACCGGGGAGCTGTTTTTT	CASSVGGRGTGELFF	NA	TRBV9	TRBJ2-2	NA
TGTGCCAGTAGTATATATAACACCGGGGAGCTGTTTTTT	CASSIYNTGELFF	NA	TRBV19	TRBJ2-2	NA
TGTGCCAGCAGGAGGTGGCAGTCCAGTGAAGCTTTCTTT	CASRRWQSSEAFF	NA	TRBV7-9	TRBJ1-1	NA
TGCGCCAGCAGCCAAGATGGGCCCCCCCGACTATTGCCCCAGCATTTT	CASSQDGPPRLLPQHF	NA	TRBV4-1	TRBJ1-5	NA
TGTGCCAGCAGGGGACAGGTAACAGATACGCAGTATTTT	CASRGQVTDTQYF	TRBD1	TRBV12-3/TRBV12-4	TRBJ2-3	NA
TGTGCCAGCAGCTTAGTAGGGAAGGGGGCACATCAGCCCCAGCATTTT	CASSLVGKGAHQPQHF	TRBD1	TRBV7-9	TRBJ1-5	NA
TGTGCCAGCAGCTCAGATTACACAGGGGTCAACGCTGGGGCCAACGTCCTGACTTTC	CASSSDYTGVNAGANVLTF	TRBD1	TRBV5-5	TRBJ2-6	NA
TGCGCCAGCAGCGAGCTACCGAAGTTTCAAGGGGGTTACACTGAAGCTTTCTTT	CASSELPKFQGGYTEAFF	NA	TRBV5-1	TRBJ1-1	NA
TGTGCCAGCAGCCTTGGGGGGAATAGGAATCAGCCCCAGCATTTT	CASSLGGNRNQPQHF	NA	TRBV9	TRBJ1-5	NA
TGTGCCAGCAGCTTACCGGAGGCGACTAGCGGGAGCCCCTACGAGCAGTACTTC	CASSLPEATSGSPYEQYF	TRBD2	TRBV7-9	TRBJ2-7	NA
TGTGCCAGCAGTTACCAATCCGGTTTGCTCAACACTGAAGCTTTCTTT	CASSYQSGLLNTEAFF	NA	TRBV6-5	TRBJ1-1	NA
TGTGCCAGCAGAAGAAAGACAGGGAGCTCTGGAAACACCATATATTTT	CASRRKTGSSGNTIYF	TRBD1	TRBV27	TRBJ1-3	NA
TGCAGTGCTAGAGAGCCGGGGGAGCAGTACTTC	CSAREPGEQYF	NA	TRBV20-1	TRBJ2-7	NA
TGTGCCAGCAGCCCTCATTCCGGGGGGTACGAGCAGTACTTC	CASSPHSGGYEQYF	TRBD2	TRBV9	TRBJ2-7	NA
TGTGCCAGCAGCTTAGGGCCGACACCTGAAGCTTTCTTT	CASSLGPTPEAFF	NA	TRBV7-9	TRBJ1-1	NA
TGTGCCATCAGACAGGGGGCGAATGAGCAGTTCTTC	CAIRQGANEQFF	TRBD1	TRBV10-3	TRBJ2-1	NA
TGTGCCAGCTCACCACTGGAGGGGCTAATATCTGGGGCCAACGTCCTGACTTTC	CASSPLEGLISGANVLTF	NA	TRBV18	TRBJ2-6	NA
TGTGCCAGCAAGTATGGTGCGGATGAGCAGTTCTTC	CASKYGADEQFF	NA	TRBV2	TRBJ2-1	NA
TGCAGCGTTTCTCCGGGACAGCCCACAGATACGCAGTATTTT	CSVSPGQPTDTQYF	TRBD1	TRBV29-1	TRBJ2-3	NA
TGTGCCACCAGCAGAGGGGCGGGTTCTGGAAACACCATATATTTT	CATSRGAGSGNTIYF	NA	TRBV15	TRBJ1-3	NA
TGTGCCAGCAGCTTAGATGGGCCAGGGAGGCTGGGGAACACTGAAGCTTTCTTT	CASSLDGPGRLGNTEAFF	NA	TRBV11-3	TRBJ1-1	NA
TGTGCCAGTCAATCGTCCCGGGTCCTCGCCGCGGGACAGTCCCAAGAGACCCAGTACTTC	CASQSSRVLAAGQSQETQYF	NA	TRBV27	TRBJ2-5	NA
TGTGCCAGCAGCGTAACTAGCGGGAGAGAGACCCAGTACTTC	CASSVTSGRETQYF	TRBD2	TRBV9	TRBJ2-5	NA
TGTGCCACCTCCCCCGGGACTAACAAAAATACGCAGTATTTT	CATSPGTNKNTQYF	TRBD2	TRBV27	TRBJ2-3	NA
TGTGCCAGCAGTTACAGGCCTCGACTAGCGGGGGGCTACGAGCAGTACTTC	CASSYRPRLAGGYEQYF	TRBD2	TRBV6-2/TRBV6-3	TRBJ2-7	NA
TGTGCCAGCAGCGAGTGGACTAGCGGCCTCTACGAGCAGTACTTC	CASSEWTSGLYEQYF	TRBD2	TRBV7-2	TRBJ2-7	NA
TGTGCCAGCAGCGCTCCCTGGGGACAGGGGACTAGCGAGCAGTTCTTC	CASSAPWGQGTSEQFF	NA	TRBV9	TRBJ2-1	NA
TGCGCCAGCAGCCAAGGTCGGCTAGCGGGTAAAAACATTCAGTACTTC	CASSQGRLAGKNIQYF	TRBD2	TRBV4-1	TRBJ2-4	once
TGCGCCAGCAGCCACTTGACTAGCATGTCAGATACGCAGTATTTT	CASSHLTSMSDTQYF	TRBD2	TRBV4-3	TRBJ2-3	once
TGTGCCAGCAGCACGCCGTGGGGAGGGGCGGGAGATACGCAGTATTTT	CASSTPWGGAGDTQYF	TRBD2	TRBV11-3	TRBJ2-3	NA
TGTGCCAGCAGCTCGAAAGGGACTAGCGGGGTCCCAGATACGCAGTATTTT	CASSSKGTSGVPDTQYF	TRBD2	TRBV7-2	TRBJ2-3	NA
TGTGCCAGCAGCCACAGCGGGGGGGACTGGGAGACCCAGTACTTC	CASSHSGGDWETQYF	TRBD2	TRBV3-1/TRBV3-2	TRBJ2-5	once
TGTGCCAGCAGCTTAGTCGGGGTATCCACTGAAGCTTTCTTT	CASSLVGVSTEAFF	NA	TRBV7-8	TRBJ1-1	NA